These 29 T cell receptor beta chains originate from one sample sequenced in a study of OX40 agonist ivuxolimab in advanced cancers. Sequencing was performed with immunoSEQ multiplex PCR; in TCRdb, only in-frame clones are kept and a portion is missing. The sample records 100,000 to 150,000 clones, about nine tenths being singletons. The sequences come from CD4+ or CD8+ T cells sorted from blood, collected in a trial of the OX40 agonist ivuxolimab. The receptors shown here come from an adult with an advanced solid tumor such as melanoma, head and neck, liver or kidney cancer.

The CDR3 loop is CASSSNRGSTGELFF. The DNA of the CDR3 is TGTGCCAGCAGCTCCAACAGGGGGTCGACCGGGGAGCTGTTTTTT. The rearrangement uses TRBV7-3 and TRBJ2-2; 8 bases align to TRBD1. Germline V gene lookup returns CDR1 SGHTA and CDR2 FQGTGA. The ends lost 4 bases at V and 5 bases at J; junction bases unmatched: 6. This CDR3 comprises 15 residues.

V is TRBV19 and J is TRBJ2-5; D gene unclear. The germline gives CDR1 LNHDA, CDR2 SQIVND (reference sequence). V dropped 1 base and J dropped 5 bases, with 11 bases sitting between them. The CDR3 has 14 residues. The CDR3 sequence: CASSIGGMVETQYF. CDR3 in DNA: TGTGCCAGTAGTATAGGAGGTATGGTCGAGACCCAGTACTTC.

The gene calls are TRBV30 and TRBJ2-7; 9 nucleotides align to TRBD2. The CDR3 is 13 amino acids. CDR1 GTSNPN and CDR2 SVGIG come from the germline V gene (reference sequence). The junction had 7 bases not matched to a gene; V was cut back by 4 bases and J by 6 bases. The CDR3 is CAWTRVAGVEQYF. CDR3 in DNA: TGTGCCTGGACACGAGTAGCGGGAGTCGAGCAGTACTTC.

This sequence joins TRBV9 and TRBJ1-1; TRBD1 is a possible D gene (6 bases). Trimming took off 0 bases at V and 5 bases at J, with 11 bases between the two ends. The CDR3 covers 14 residues. Germline CDR1 and CDR2: SGDLS and YYNGEE. The CDR3, as DNA: TGTGCCAGCAGCGTAGGTGGGGGCGTAACTGAAGCTTTCTTT. Translated, it gives CASSVGGGVTEAFF. Supplemented by reference TRBV9 and TRBJ1-1, the full variable domain reads DSGVTQTPKHLITATGQRVTLRCSPRSGDLSVYWYQQSLDQGLQFLIQYYNGEERAKGNILERFSAQQFPDLHSELNLSSLELGDSALYFCASSVGGGVTEAFFGQGTRLTVV.

The CDR3 loop reads CASSPSTEAFF. CDR3 DNA: TGTGCCAGCAGCCCGTCCACTGAAGCTTTCTTT. This chain uses TRBV11-2 with TRBJ1-1; D gene unclear. The CDR3 runs to 11 residues. V was clipped by 5 bases and J by 4 bases, with 5 bases between them. Germline CDR1 is SGHAT and CDR2 is FQNNGV.

This chain uses TRBV7-3 with TRBJ2-5; a weak D match, TRBD2 (5 bases). Per germline, CDR1 SGHTA and CDR2 FQGTGA. The CDR3 contains 13 residues. With 3 bases removed from V and 4 bases from J, the gap between germline ends came to 9 bases. The CDR3: CASSFAGRETQYF. CDR3 sequence (DNA): TGTGCCAGCAGCTTCGCGGGTCGAGAGACCCAGTACTTC.

V is TRBV2 and J is TRBJ1-2; unclear D gene. The CDR3 covers 14 residues. Per germline, CDR1 SNHLY and CDR2 FYNNEI. V shed 4 bases and J shed 6 bases, with 15 bases lying between them. CDR3 sequence: CASSAVRSRDGYTF. CDR3 sequence (DNA): TGTGCCAGCAGTGCCGTTCGATCTAGGGATGGCTACACCTTC. Based on the CDR3 plus reference TRBV2 and TRBJ1-2, the full variable domain is EPEVTQTPSHQVTQMGQEVILRCVPISNHLYFYWYRQILGQKVEFLVSFYNNEISEKSEIFDDQFSVERPDGSNFTLKIRSTKLEDSAMYFCASSAVRSRDGYTFGSGTRLTVV.

CDR3 protein: CASKSGTDEKLFF. In nucleotides, the CDR3 is TGTGCCAGTAAGAGTGGGACTGATGAAAAACTGTTTTTT. The rearrangement uses TRBV19 and TRBJ1-4; possibly TRBD1 for D (5 bases). Per germline, CDR1 LNHDA and CDR2 SQIVND (reference sequence). Trimming stripped 7 bases from V and 6 bases from J, with 12 bases between. The CDR3 runs to 13 residues.

This rearrangement joins TRBV27 to TRBJ1-2, with 10 nucleotides matching TRBD1. After removal of 6 bases from V and 4 bases from J, the junction contained 5 bases not matched to a gene. This CDR3 comprises 14 residues. Germline lookup yields CDR1 MNHEY and CDR2 SMNVEV (reference sequence). The CDR3 loop is CASRPTGGSYGYTF. The CDR3 coding sequence is TGTGCCAGCAGACCGACAGGGGGCAGCTATGGCTACACCTTC.

The rearrangement uses TRBV5-1 and TRBJ1-5; 7 bases line up with TRBD1. The germline gives CDR1 SGHRS, CDR2 YFSETQ. This CDR3 is built from 15 residues. The V and J ends lost 2 bases and 2 bases, in that order; junction bases with no gene match: 4. The CDR3 loop is CASSFTGDGNQPQHF. CDR3 DNA: TGCGCCAGCAGCTTTACAGGGGATGGCAATCAGCCCCAGCATTTT.

CDR3 nucleotide sequence: TGTGCCAGCAGCCTGACAGGGGCTGGAGAAAAACTGTTTTTT. Its protein product is CASSLTGAGEKLFF. The chain carries TRBV5-4 and TRBJ1-4, with 8 bases identical to TRBD1. The CDR3 length is 14 residues. In germline, CDR1 is SGHNT, CDR2 YYREEE (reference sequence). Unmatched junction bases numbered 7, after V lost 4 bases and J lost 8 bases. Supplemented by reference TRBV5-4 and TRBJ1-4, the full variable domain reads ETGVTQSPTHLIKTRGQQVTLRCSSQSGHNTVSWYQQALGQGPQFIFQYYREEENGRGNFPPRFSGLQFPNYSSELNVNALELDDSALYLCASSLTGAGEKLFFGSGTQLSVL.

The CDR3 DNA reads TGTGCCAGCAGCTTGATGGGGACCGGGGAGCTGTTTTTT. Its protein is CASSLMGTGELFF. V gene TRBV7-2 combines with J gene TRBJ2-2; D is unclear. The ends were cut back, 3 bases at V and 5 bases at J, with 7 bases in the middle. This CDR3 contains 13 residues. The germline CDR1 and CDR2 sequences are SGHTA and FQGNSA.

This chain links TRBV19 with TRBJ2-1; D gene uncertain. Germline loops: CDR1 LNHDA, CDR2 SQIVND (reference sequence). V was cut by 8 bases and J by 6 bases, with 17 bases left in between. This CDR3 has 14 residues. CDR3 region: CASSPPTALNEQFF. The CDR3 bases are TGTGCCAGTTCGCCCCCAACCGCCCTCAATGAGCAGTTCTTC.

The rearrangement joins TRBV6-1 to TRBJ1-2; D gene ambiguous. V lost 4 bases and J lost 4, with 13 bases in between. This CDR3 has 14 amino acids. Germline V CDR1 and CDR2: MNHNS, SASEGT. The CDR3 loop reads CASSVGRRPYGYTF. CDR3 coding DNA: TGTGCCAGCAGTGTGGGCCGGAGACCCTATGGCTACACCTTC.

The J gene is TRBJ2-1, the V gene TRBV6-5, with D unresolved. In germline, CDR1 is MNHEY, CDR2 SVGAGI. The V end lost 7 bases, the J end lost 5 bases, and 12 bases lay between the germline ends. CDR3 length: 13 amino acids. The CDR3 DNA reads TGTGCCAGCACCCTCGGGTATAACAATGAGCAGTTCTTC. Protein: CASTLGYNNEQFF.

This rearrangement joins TRBV28 to TRBJ1-2, with 10 bases aligning to TRBD1. The CDR3 is 15 residues long. V was pared by 6 bases and J by 0 bases, with 4 bases of the junction left unmatched. The germline gives CDR1 MDHEN, CDR2 SYDVKM. CDR3 protein: CASRDRGPTNYGYTF. The CDR3 DNA reads TGTGCCAGCAGAGACAGGGGGCCCACTAACTATGGCTACACCTTC.

This rearrangement joins TRBV10-3 to TRBJ1-3, with D possibly being TRBD1 (6 bases). The germline V gene encodes CDR1 ENHRY and CDR2 SYGVKD. This CDR3 spans 14 amino acids. The V end lost 5 bases, the J end lost 2 bases, and 10 bases lay between the germline ends. CDR3 loop: CAISQDRPGNTIYF. CDR3 coding DNA: TGTGCCATCAGTCAGGACAGACCTGGAAACACCATATATTTT.

On this clone itself: Within the sample, other DNA sequences also encode this same CDR3. This chain connects TRBV18 to TRBJ2-2; unclear D gene. The CDR3 has 12 residues. Trimming cost V 2 bases and J 5 bases, with 3 bases left between them. Per the germline V gene, CDR1 is KGHSH and CDR2 is LQKENI. The CDR3 loop reads CASSPNTGELFF. The CDR3 DNA is TGTGCCAGCTCACCAAATACCGGGGAGCTGTTTTTT.

V and J are TRBV21-1 and TRBJ2-7. TRBV21-1 is labeled a pseudogene. This CDR3 spans 15 amino acids. CDR3 sequence (DNA): TGTGCCAGCAGCAAAGAATTGACGGAACCCTACGAGCAGTACTTC. Its protein product is CASSKELTEPYEQYF.

This clone has just one count. The V call is TRBV19, the J call TRBJ2-6; D unresolved. The V end was cut by 5 bases, the J end by 6 bases, with 26 bases between. The CDR3 is made up of 19 amino acids. Germline lookup yields CDR1 LNHDA and CDR2 SQIVND (reference sequence). CDR3 bases: TGTGCCAGTAGTTCCCCACCCGTTTCCTGGTACAGAAAGGCCAACGTCCTGACTTTC. This translates into CASSSPPVSWYRKANVLTF.

This chain joins TRBV18 and TRBJ2-1, with D perhaps matching TRBD2 (5 bases). Trimming pared 0 bases from V and 0 bases from J, leaving 9 bases between. Germline V lookup: CDR1 KGHSH, CDR2 LQKENI. The CDR3 contains 16 residues. CDR3 sequence: CASSPPVRDSYNEQFF. The CDR3 coding sequence is TGTGCCAGCTCACCACCGGTGAGGGACTCCTACAATGAGCAGTTCTTC.

The chain carries TRBV19 and TRBJ1-2; D is uncertain. The CDR3 covers 14 residues. Germline CDR1 and CDR2: LNHDA and SQIVND (reference sequence). V lost 5 bases and J lost 4, with 14 bases in between. Here the CDR3 DNA reads TGTGCCAGTAGTCCATCGGACCTCGCCTATGGCTACACCTTC. This gives the protein CASSPSDLAYGYTF.

This rearrangement joins TRBV9 to TRBJ2-1, with D hard to call. The CDR3 runs 14 residues. Trimming removed 0 bases at V and 9 bases at J, with 13 bases between. Germline V gene data show CDR1 as SGDLS and CDR2 as YYNGEE. CDR3 protein: CASSVGGPSREQFF. CDR3 nucleotide sequence: TGTGCCAGCAGCGTAGGAGGACCTAGTCGTGAGCAGTTCTTC.

The chain uses TRBV5-1 and TRBJ2-7; TRBD1 agrees at 8 bases. CDR1 and CDR2 (germline): SGHRS, YFSETQ. Trimming took 3 bases from V and 4 from J; bases not matched to a gene: 3. The CDR3 loop spans 13 amino acids. Here the CDR3 DNA reads TGCGCCAGCAGCTCTACAGGGGGTTACGAGCAGTACTTC. It codes for CASSSTGGYEQYF.

J is TRBJ1-2 and V is TRBV4-1; tentative D call: TRBD1 (5 bases). Germline CDR1 reads MGHRA; CDR2 reads YSYEKL. V lost 2 bases, J lost 3 bases, and 16 bases lay in between. This CDR3 contains 16 residues. The CDR3 coding sequence is TGCGCCAGCAGCCAACCCTGGGGAGGGGCTCACTATGGCTACACCTTC. Translation gives CASSQPWGGAHYGYTF.

The V and J genes are TRBV7-3 and TRBJ2-2; D possibly corresponds to TRBD1 (6 bases). The CDR3 is made up of 15 amino acids. V dropped 4 bases and J dropped 0 bases, with 9 bases sitting between them. Germline assignment: CDR1 SGHTA and CDR2 FQGTGA. The CDR3 reads CASSSDRANTGELFF. In nucleotides, the CDR3 is TGTGCCAGCAGCTCGGACAGAGCGAACACCGGGGAGCTGTTTTTT.

On this clone: Within the sample, other DNA sequences also encode this same CDR3. This chain joins TRBV6-4 and TRBJ2-2; maybe TRBD2 (5 bases). CDR3 length: 14 amino acids. The germline V and J ends were trimmed by 4 bases and 1 base, with 7 bases remaining between them. Germline V gene lookup returns CDR1 MRHNA and CDR2 SNTAGT. The DNA for the CDR3 is TGTGCCAGCAGTGTCAGCGGGAACACCGGGGAGCTGTTTTTT. It translates to CASSVSGNTGELFF.

The chain recombines TRBV12-5 with TRBJ1-2; TRBD1 might be the D (5 bases). Trimming took off 5 bases at V and 0 bases at J, with 16 bases between the two ends. The germline V gene encodes CDR1 LGHNT and CDR2 FRNRAP. The CDR3 extends over 16 amino acids. Written as DNA, the CDR3 is TGTGCTAGTGGTCCGACAGATGCTAATACTAACTATGGCTACACCTTC. This encodes CASGPTDANTNYGYTF.

V and J are TRBV9 and TRBJ2-1; 13 nucleotides agree with TRBD2. Trimming took 4 bases from V and 8 from J; bases not matched to a gene: 9. Germline V gene sequence: CDR1 SGDLS, CDR2 YYNGEE. This CDR3 has 16 amino acids. The CDR3 sequence is CASSLGLAGALDEQFF. For the CDR3, the DNA is TGTGCCAGCAGCCTAGGACTAGCGGGAGCACTCGATGAGCAGTTCTTC.